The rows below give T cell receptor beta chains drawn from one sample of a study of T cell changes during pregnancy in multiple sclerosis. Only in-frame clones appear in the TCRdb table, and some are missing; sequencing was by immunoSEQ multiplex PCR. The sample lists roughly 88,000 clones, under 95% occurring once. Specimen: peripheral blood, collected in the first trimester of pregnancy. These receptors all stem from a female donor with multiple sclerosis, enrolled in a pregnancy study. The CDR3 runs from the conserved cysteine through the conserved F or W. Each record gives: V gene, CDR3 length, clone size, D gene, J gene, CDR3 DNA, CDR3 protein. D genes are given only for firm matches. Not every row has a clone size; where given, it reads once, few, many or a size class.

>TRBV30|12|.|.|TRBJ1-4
TGTGCCTGGAAGGGGAACCGTGAAAAACTGTTTTTT
CAWKGNREKLFF
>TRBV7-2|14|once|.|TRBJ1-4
TGTGCCAGCAGCTTAGGGCCGTCAAATGAAAAACTGTTTTTT
CASSLGPSNEKLFF
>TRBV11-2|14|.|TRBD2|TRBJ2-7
TGTGCCAGCAGCTCCCTCAGCGGGAGAGGGGAGCAGTACTTC
CASSSLSGRGEQYF
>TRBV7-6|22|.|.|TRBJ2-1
TGTGCCAGCAGCTTGTTTCCCGCCGATCCGGGAGAAGCTTGGGGGGTCTACAATGAGCAGTTCTTC
CASSLFPADPGEAWGVYNEQFF
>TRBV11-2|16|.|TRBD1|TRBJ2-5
TGTGCCAGCAGGACCCCGAGGGGGCCGGGGTGGGAGACCCAGTACTTC
CASRTPRGPGWETQYF
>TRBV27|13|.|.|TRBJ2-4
TGTGCCAGCAGTTCCGAGGGCCCAAACATTCAGTACTTC
CASSSEGPNIQYF
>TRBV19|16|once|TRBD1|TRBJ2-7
TGTGCCAGTAGTATAGTGCGAGGACAGGGCGTGGCGGAGCAGTACTTC
CASSIVRGQGVAEQYF
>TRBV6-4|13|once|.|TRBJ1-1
TGTGCCAGCACGGGTCCCCTGGGCACTGAAGCTTTCTTT
CASTGPLGTEAFF
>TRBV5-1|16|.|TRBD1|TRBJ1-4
TGCGCCAGCAGCTTTGCAGGGGGGACAACTAATGAAAAACTGTTTTTT
CASSFAGGTTNEKLFF
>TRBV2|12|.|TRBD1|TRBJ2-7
TGTGCCAGCAACAGGGGGCTGGTCGAGCAGTACTTC
CASNRGLVEQYF
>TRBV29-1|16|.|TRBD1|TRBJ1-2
TGCAGCGTTGAAGATCTTAGGACAGGGGGTAACTATGGCTACACCTTC
CSVEDLRTGGNYGYTF
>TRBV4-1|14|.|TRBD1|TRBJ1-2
TGCGCCAGCAGCCCGGACAGGGGTGACTATGGCTACACCTTC
CASSPDRGDYGYTF
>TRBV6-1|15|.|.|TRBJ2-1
TGTGCCAGCAGTGAAATGGGGGCCGGGGGGAATGAGCAGTTCTTC
CASSEMGAGGNEQFF
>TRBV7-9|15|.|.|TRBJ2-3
TGTGCCAGCAGCTCAAGCGGTCCTAGCACAGATACGCAGTATTTT
CASSSSGPSTDTQYF
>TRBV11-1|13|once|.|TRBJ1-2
TGTGCCAGCAGCTCAGCAGGGAGCGCTGGCTACACCTTC
CASSSAGSAGYTF
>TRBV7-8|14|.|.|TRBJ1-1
TGTGCCAGCAGCTTATTGCGAGTGGGAGCTGAAGCTTTCTTT
CASSLLRVGAEAFF
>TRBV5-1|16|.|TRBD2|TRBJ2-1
TGCGCCAGCAGCTTGGTTCCGGGAGGGGGGAACAATGAGCAGTTCTTC
CASSLVPGGGNNEQFF